This T cell receptor beta chain comes out of a study of blood T cell repertoires in COVID-19. Whole-study context: The United States, Italy and Spain were the sources of the acute and convalescent COVID-19 samples. The analysed material was cDNA or gDNA that came from T cells, B-cell-depleted T cells, or PBMCs.

In the original workflow: Reference gene primer amplification gave estimated nucleated cell counts. Libraries were prepared by immunoSEQ multiplex PCR; TCRdb keeps only in-frame clonotypes and omits some of them. V and J calls and clone size come straight from that table; D and trimming were deduced from the DNA. The sample includes some 130,000 clones, approximately 80% of them seen just once. Germline values: CDR1 SGHNT, CDR2 YYREEE (reference sequence). J was trimmed by 4 bases and V by 2 bases; bases with no gene match: 3. The CDR3 runs 14 residues. The chain combines TRBV5-4 with TRBJ2-7; 10 bases align to TRBD1. Sequenced material: peripheral blood. This TCR derives from a human donor in a cohort sampled during active COVID-19. This CDR3 reads CASSFPGQGYEQYF. The DNA of the CDR3 is TGTGCCAGCAGCTTCCCGGGACAGGGGTACGAGCAGTACTTC.